The rows below give T cell receptor beta chains drawn from one sample of a study of identical twins. TCRdb re-called the 5' RACE reads with MiXCR, one entry per CDR3 protein. The repertoire includes hundreds of thousands of distinct CDR3 sequences, 10% to 15% of them detected once, and about 1.6% sits in the top ten. These same records also appear under a second study, on yellow fever vaccine responses in identical twins.

The sample consisted of PBMCs. These receptors originate from a woman aged 18-29 years in good health. The CDR3 runs from the conserved cysteine through the conserved F or W. The D gene is left open where the match is weak. A row's size may be missing; if present it is once, few, many or a size class.

few | TRBJ2-5 | TRBV11-2 | NA | CASSPIRDTDQETQYF | TGTGCCAGCAGCCCCATCCGGGACACTGACCAAGAGACCCAGTACTTC
few | TRBJ1-2 | TRBV5-1 | NA | CASSLVSDIYGYTF | TGCGCCAGCAGCTTGGTTTCGGACATATATGGCTACACCTTC
NA | TRBJ2-3 | TRBV6-1 | NA | CASSEDLGSTDTQYF | TGTGCCAGCAGTGAAGATCTGGGGAGCACAGATACGCAGTATTTT
many | TRBJ1-1 | TRBV29-1 | TRBD1 | CSAAAPGTGVAFF | TGCAGCGCCGCGGCCCCCGGGACAGGGGTGGCTTTCTTT
NA | TRBJ2-1 | TRBV20-1 | TRBD1 | CSAHRGQALFF | TGCAGTGCACACCGGGGACAGGCGCTGTTCTTC
NA | TRBJ2-3 | TRBV7-8 | NA | CASSLFADIADTQYF | TGTGCCAGCAGCTTATTTGCGGATATAGCAGATACGCAGTATTTT
many | TRBJ2-5 | TRBV12-3/TRBV12-4 | NA | CASTLGPPETQYF | TGTGCCAGCACCCTGGGACCTCCGGAGACCCAGTACTTC
few | TRBJ2-1 | TRBV10-3 | TRBD2 | CAIRASTGLAGWGQFF | TGTGCCATCCGTGCGAGCACGGGGCTAGCGGGATGGGGGCAGTTCTTC
many | TRBJ2-7 | TRBV6-1 | NA | CASLRDGTYEQYF | TGTGCCAGCCTCCGGGACGGAACCTACGAGCAGTACTTC
few | TRBJ2-4 | TRBV20-1 | NA | CSARQNQNIQYF | TGCAGTGCTAGACAGAACCAAAACATTCAGTACTTC
few | TRBJ2-5 | TRBV6-1 | NA | CASSELGREQETQYF | TGTGCCAGCAGCGAGTTGGGCAGGGAACAAGAGACCCAGTACTTC
many | TRBJ1-2 | TRBV12-3/TRBV12-4 | TRBD1 | CASSPRQGWSNGYTF | TGTGCCAGCAGTCCAAGACAGGGCTGGTCTAATGGCTACACCTTC
many | TRBJ2-5 | TRBV29-1 | TRBD2 | CSVDGTSGQETQYF | TGCAGCGTTGATGGAACTAGCGGTCAAGAGACCCAGTACTTC
few | TRBJ1-2 | TRBV12-3/TRBV12-4 | NA | CASSLSGGNGYTF | TGTGCCAGCAGTTTATCTGGAGGAAATGGCTACACCTTC
NA | TRBJ2-7 | TRBV3-1 | TRBD1 | CASSQGWTGNYEQYF | TGTGCCAGCAGCCAAGGCTGGACAGGGAACTACGAGCAGTACTTC
NA | TRBJ1-5 | TRBV2 | TRBD1 | CASRWDRGGNQPQHF | TGTGCCAGCCGCTGGGACAGGGGAGGGAATCAGCCCCAGCATTTT
many | TRBJ1-5 | TRBV5-6 | TRBD1 | CASSRQGRNQPQHF | TGTGCCAGCAGCCGACAGGGGCGAAATCAGCCCCAGCATTTT
few | TRBJ1-6 | TRBV4-1 | NA | CASSQDGSGVRSPLHF | TGCGCCAGCAGCCAAGATGGTTCGGGAGTCCGGTCACCCCTCCACTTT
few | TRBJ2-3 | TRBV20-1 | NA | CSVSSGGAADTQYF | TGCAGTGTAAGCTCTGGCGGGGCCGCAGATACGCAGTATTTT
many | TRBJ2-1 | TRBV12-3/TRBV12-4 | TRBD2 | CASSFTSGRGGYNEQFF | TGTGCCAGCAGTTTTACATCCGGGAGGGGCGGATACAATGAGCAGTTCTTC
NA | TRBJ1-1 | TRBV12-3/TRBV12-4 | NA | CASSPLNPLGAFF | TGTGCCAGCAGCCCATTGAATCCTCTTGGAGCTTTCTTT
few | TRBJ2-7 | TRBV10-3 | TRBD2 | CAISDLAPRLAGEVQYF | TGTGCCATCAGTGACCTCGCCCCTAGACTAGCGGGAGAGGTGCAGTACTTC
few | TRBJ2-1 | TRBV12-3/TRBV12-4 | TRBD2 | CASSPPGTSSDEQFF | TGTGCCAGCAGTCCGCCCGGGACTAGCTCAGACGAGCAGTTCTTC
few | TRBJ1-2 | TRBV7-9 | TRBD1 | CASSSDGQGLYGYTF | TGTGCCAGCAGCTCAGATGGACAGGGACTCTATGGCTACACCTTC
NA | TRBJ2-2 | TRBV12-3/TRBV12-4 | TRBD1 | CASSSGQGIREGELFF | TGTGCCAGCAGCTCGGGACAGGGAATAAGGGAAGGGGAGCTGTTTTTT
NA | TRBJ2-7 | TRBV4-1 | NA | CASSQDLRGGGNEQYF | TGCGCCAGCAGCCAAGATCTGCGAGGGGGCGGGAACGAGCAGTACTTC
many | TRBJ2-7 | TRBV12-3/TRBV12-4 | NA | CASSLNSLDTQYF | TGTGCCAGCAGTTTAAACTCGCTGGACACGCAGTACTTC